The source of this T cell receptor (beta chain) is a study of cytotoxic CD8 clonotypes in ibrutinib-treated CLL. Study overall: Partial responses totalled approximately 25 and complete responses 2; after median around six years, about 15 remained remitted and approximately 12 progressed. Average yields of approximately 230,000 productive templates and around 100,000 productive rearrangements characterized the samples. Broader study findings: Treatment left the uncommon public clonotypes either contracted or stable in frequency. Researchers report that baseline clonality outpaced age-matched healthy donors and tracked circulating CD8+ T-cell counts.

The CDR3 extends over 15 amino acids. Per the germline V gene, CDR1 is SGHTA and CDR2 is FQGNSA. V shed 0 bases and J shed 10 bases, with 15 bases lying between them. This clone appeared a single time. The antigen is undetermined. The table came from immunoSEQ multiplex PCR; TCRdb's copy has only in-frame clones and leaves some out. Here the sample spans hundreds of thousands of clones, around 70% being singletons. Sequencing used PBMCs, obtained after 24 months of ibrutinib treatment. The TCR originated in a human donor with chronic lymphocytic leukemia. The chain couples TRBV7-2 to TRBJ2-2; D not resolved. Here the CDR3 DNA reads TGTGCCAGCAGCTTAGCAGGGCCCACCATCGCGGAGCTGTTTTTT. This codes for CASSLAGPTIAELFF.